One sample yielded the 22 T cell receptor beta chains listed below, sequenced in a study of long-term antiretroviral therapy in people with HIV. Survey-level resolution applied to immunoSEQ assay v3.0. Sequencing used immunoSEQ multiplex PCR; TCRdb keeps in-frame clones, though not all of them. The table includes tens of thousands of clones, approximately 80% detected once. Specimen: unsorted PBMCs, collected 0.3 years after starting antiretroviral therapy. The receptors come from a man between 18 and 29 years old with HIV.

J is TRBJ2-7 and V is TRBV9; D could derive from TRBD1 or TRBD2 (6 bases each). V was clipped by 0 bases and J by 4 bases, with 11 bases between them. CDR1 is SGDLS and CDR2 is YYNGEE in the germline V gene. This CDR3 has 14 amino acids. CDR3 bases: TGTGCCAGCAGCGTAGCGGGGGCAGGATACGAGCAGTACTTC. It codes for CASSVAGAGYEQYF.

The rearrangement uses TRBV6-5 and TRBJ2-2; D gene unclear. CDR3 length: 12 residues. Trimming shortened V by 4 bases and J by 4 bases, and 4 bases separated the two germline ends. Germline V gene lookup returns CDR1 MNHEY and CDR2 SVGAGI. CDR3 amino acids: CASSFPTGELFF. The CDR3 region has the DNA TGTGCCAGCAGTTTTCCCACCGGGGAGCTGTTTTTT.

The rearrangement joins TRBV10-2 to TRBJ1-2, with TRBD1 identical over 10 bases. Germline V lookup: CDR1 WSHSY, CDR2 SAAADI. There are 13 residues in the CDR3. The V and J ends lost 8 bases and 7 bases, in that order; junction bases with no gene match: 7. This CDR3 reads CASGGQGLLGYTF. In DNA form, the CDR3 reads TGCGCCAGCGGGGGACAGGGGTTGCTTGGCTACACCTTC.

This clone turned up a few times. The V call is TRBV27, the J call TRBJ1-5, with D tentatively TRBD1 (5 bases). The V end lost 5 bases, the J end lost 4 bases, and 12 bases lay between the germline ends. The CDR3 is made up of 14 amino acids. CDR1 MNHEY and CDR2 SMNVEV come from the germline V gene (reference sequence). CDR3 region: CASSDQGTNQPQHF. In DNA, the CDR3 is TGTGCCAGCAGTGATCAGGGTACAAATCAGCCCCAGCATTTT.

This clone was counted between two and nine times. V usage is TRBV7-9 and J usage is TRBJ1-2; no clear D. Trimming pared 0 bases from V and 5 bases from J, leaving 7 bases between. Germline V gives CDR1 SEHNR, CDR2 FQNEAQ (reference sequence). This CDR3 has 13 amino acids. CDR3 DNA sequence: TGTGCCAGCAGCTTAGCCCAGATTTATGGCTACACCTTC. Its translation: CASSLAQIYGYTF. Drawing the rest from reference TRBV7-9 and TRBJ1-2, the complete variable domain is DTGVSQNPRHKITKRGQNVTFRCDPISEHNRLYWYRQTLGQGPEFLTYFQNEAQLEKSRLLSDRFSAERPKGSFSTLEIQRTEQGDSAMYLCASSLAQIYGYTFGSGTRLTVV.

The chain is built from TRBV2 and TRBJ2-7; 9 bases match TRBD2. The CDR3 consists of 16 residues. From germline, CDR1 is SNHLY and CDR2 FYNNEI. The V gene end was trimmed by 5 bases and the J gene end by 6 bases; junction bases not matched to a gene: 14. The CDR3 DNA sequence: TGTGCCAGCAGTCCCCCACTAGCGGGTCGCGGCCGCGAGCAGTACTTC. Encoded protein: CASSPPLAGRGREQYF.

J is TRBJ2-4 and V is TRBV28, with a possible D match to TRBD1 (7 bases). This CDR3 comprises 16 residues. Trimming removed 2 bases at V and 8 bases at J, with 19 bases between. Germline V gives CDR1 MDHEN, CDR2 SYDVKM. The CDR3 nucleotides read TGTGCCAGCAGTTTAATCGGCCAGGGGGGAGTAGACATTCAGTACTTC. Protein: CASSLIGQGGVDIQYF. Drawing the rest from reference TRBV28 and TRBJ2-4, the complete variable domain is DVKVTQSSRYLVKRTGEKVFLECVQDMDHENMFWYRQDPGLGLRLIYFSYDVKMKEKGDIPEGYSVSREKKERFSLILESASTNQTSMYLCASSLIGQGGVDIQYFGAGTRLSVL.

The CDR3 coding sequence is TGCGCCAGCAGCGAGGAGTCGGGACAGGGCTACGAGCAGTACTTC. It encodes CASSEESGQGYEQYF. The chain joins TRBV4-3 to TRBJ2-7; 9 bases match TRBD1. This CDR3 region has 15 residues. Germline assignment: CDR1 LGHNA and CDR2 YSLEER. V lost 5 bases to trimming and J lost 3 bases; unmatched junction nucleotides: 8.

The chain is built from TRBV19 and TRBJ2-5; TRBD2 aligns across 8 bases. CDR1 is LNHDA and CDR2 is SQIVND in the germline V gene (reference sequence). The CDR3 covers 15 residues. V was pared by 3 bases and J by 4 bases, with 7 bases of the junction left unmatched. CDR3 protein: CASSMRSGRGETQYF. The CDR3 nucleotides read TGTGCCAGTAGTATGCGAAGCGGGAGAGGAGAGACCCAGTACTTC.

The chain combines TRBV5-1 with TRBJ2-2, with 8 bases that match TRBD1. Germline assignment: CDR1 SGHRS and CDR2 YFSETQ. V was pared by 1 base and J by 5 bases, with 4 bases of the junction left unmatched. This CDR3 spans 15 amino acids. Here the CDR3 reads CASSLTGGRTGELFF. The CDR3 DNA follows: TGCGCCAGCAGCTTGACAGGGGGACGGACCGGGGAGCTGTTTTTT.

The table lists this clone with a few counts. This chain joins TRBV7-3 and TRBJ2-7, with D unresolved. The CDR3 contains 14 residues. The germline V gene has CDR1 SGHTA and CDR2 FQGTGA. V was shortened by 0 bases and J by 1 base, with 7 bases between the two germline ends. CDR3 bases: TGTGCCAGCAGCTTAACGCCAAGTTCCTACGAGCAGTACTTC. Protein product: CASSLTPSSYEQYF.

This chain uses TRBV9 with TRBJ2-7; TRBD1 might be the D (6 bases). The CDR3 runs 14 residues. V was trimmed by 2 bases and J by 2 bases, leaving 11 bases between them. Germline CDR1 is SGDLS and CDR2 is YYNGEE. CDR3 amino acids: CASSVQGQAYEQYF. The CDR3 DNA reads as TGTGCCAGCAGCGTGCAGGGGCAGGCCTACGAGCAGTACTTC.

The CDR3 here is CASSLGSNEQFF. In nucleotides, the CDR3 is TGTGCCAGCAGCTTAGGGAGCAATGAGCAGTTCTTC. V and J are TRBV7-3 and TRBJ2-1, with D possibly being TRBD2 (5 bases). V shed 2 bases and J shed 6 bases, with 5 bases lying between them. Per germline, CDR1 SGHTA and CDR2 FQGTGA. This CDR3 has 12 residues.

The genes are TRBV7-9 and TRBJ2-1; no definite D call. CDR3 length: 16 amino acids. The V end was cut by 5 bases, the J end by 2 bases, with 16 bases between. Germline V gene lookup returns CDR1 SEHNR and CDR2 FQNEAQ (reference sequence). CDR3 sequence (DNA): TGTGCCAGCAGCGCTCCTAGTGGTAGAACCTACAATGAGCAGTTCTTC. Translation: CASSAPSGRTYNEQFF.

The genes are TRBV6-1 and TRBJ1-2; 7 bases match TRBD1. The junction had 13 bases not matched to a gene; V was cut back by 4 bases and J by 2 bases. The length of the CDR3 is 17 residues. Germline V gene data show CDR1 as MNHNS and CDR2 as SASEGT. In nucleotides, the CDR3 is TGTGCCAGCAGTGGGGGACAGTTGGGAGTCCTCAACTATGGCTACACCTTC. Its protein product is CASSGGQLGVLNYGYTF.

The chain carries TRBV13 and TRBJ2-1; the match to TRBD2 covers 11 bases. The length of the CDR3 is 15 residues. CDR1 PRHDT and CDR2 FYEKMQ come from the germline V gene (reference sequence). V trimming: 2 bases; J trimming: 4 bases; junction bases outside the gene matches: 1. CDR3: CASSLRLAGYNEQFF. The CDR3 DNA sequence: TGTGCCAGCAGCTTAAGACTAGCGGGGTACAATGAGCAGTTCTTC.

Concerning this clone itself: The junction departs from germline at one end; a sequencing error may be responsible. The rearrangement joins TRBV19 to TRBJ2-1; D unclear. This CDR3 has 14 amino acids. Germline V gene lookup returns CDR1 LNHDA and CDR2 SQIVND (reference sequence). In DNA form, the CDR3 reads TGTGCCACTAAGATCCGGTACTCCTACGATGAGCAGTTCTTC. Translation gives CATKIRYSYDEQFF. The variable domain in full, with the rest retrieved from reference TRBV19 and TRBJ2-1, is DGGITQSPKYLFRKEGQNVTLSCEQNLNHDAMYWYRQDPGQGLRLIYYSQIVNDFQKGDIAEGYSVSREKKESFPLTVTSAQKNPTAFYLCATKIRYSYDEQFFGPGTRLTVL.

The V gene is TRBV6-1, the J gene TRBJ2-4; 10 bases are a match to TRBD1. V gave up 3 bases and J gave up 7 bases; unmatched junction bases: 6. CDR3 length: 15 residues. CDR1 MNHNS and CDR2 SASEGT come from the germline V gene. CDR3 coding DNA: TGTGCCAGCAGTGAGCTTCTGGGACAGGGGAACATTCAGTACTTC. Protein product: CASSELLGQGNIQYF.

This chain connects TRBV6-5 to TRBJ1-3; D ambiguous. Germline V lookup: CDR1 MNHEY, CDR2 SVGAGI. Trimming pared 6 bases from V and 1 base from J, leaving 13 bases between. The CDR3 length is 15 residues. This CDR3 reads CASSPMTLSGNTIYF. CDR3 bases: TGTGCCAGCAGCCCAATGACCCTTTCTGGAAACACCATATATTTT.

This rearrangement joins TRBV15 to TRBJ1-1; the D gene is possibly TRBD1 (5 bases). V lost 5 bases and J lost 1, with 11 bases in between. The CDR3 consists of 14 residues. Germline CDR1 reads LNHNV; CDR2 reads YYDKDF (reference sequence). CDR3 region: CATSGVGGNTEAFF. The CDR3 region has the DNA TGTGCCACCAGCGGAGTCGGGGGGAACACTGAAGCTTTCTTT.

This rearrangement joins TRBV6-1 to TRBJ1-1; 9 bases align to TRBD1. V was clipped by 4 bases and J by 2 bases; unmatched bases: 5. Germline-derived CDR1 and CDR2 are MNHNS and SASEGT. The CDR3 has 15 residues. DNA for the CDR3: TGTGCCAGCAGTGGATTCACAGGGGGCAACACTGAAGCTTTCTTT. This translates into CASSGFTGGNTEAFF.

The chain uses TRBV28 and TRBJ2-7; D may be TRBD1 or TRBD2 (5 bases each). CDR1 is MDHEN, CDR2 SYDVKM, per germline. The CDR3 has 15 amino acids. Trimming left V 5 bases short and J 2 bases short, with 16 bases between. CDR3 nucleotides: TGTGCCAGCAGTCGCCTACCGGGACGGCCCTACGAGCAGTACTTC. This translates into CASSRLPGRPYEQYF.